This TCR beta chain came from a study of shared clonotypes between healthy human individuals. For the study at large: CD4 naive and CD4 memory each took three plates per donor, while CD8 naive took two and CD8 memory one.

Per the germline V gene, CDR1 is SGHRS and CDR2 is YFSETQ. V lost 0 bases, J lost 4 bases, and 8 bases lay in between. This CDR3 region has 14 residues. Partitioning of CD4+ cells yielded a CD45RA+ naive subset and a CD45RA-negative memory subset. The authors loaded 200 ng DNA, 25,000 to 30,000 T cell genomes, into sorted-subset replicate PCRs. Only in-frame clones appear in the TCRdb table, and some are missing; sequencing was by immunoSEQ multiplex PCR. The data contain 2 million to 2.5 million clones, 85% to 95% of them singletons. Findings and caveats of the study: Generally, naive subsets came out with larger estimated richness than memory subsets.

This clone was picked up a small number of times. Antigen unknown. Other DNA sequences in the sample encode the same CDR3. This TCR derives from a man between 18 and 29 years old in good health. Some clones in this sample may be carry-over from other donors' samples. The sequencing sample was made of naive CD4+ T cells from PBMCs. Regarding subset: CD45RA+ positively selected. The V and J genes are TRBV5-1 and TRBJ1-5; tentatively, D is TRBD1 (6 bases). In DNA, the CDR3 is TGCGCCAGCAGCTTGGAGGGGGGAAATCAGCCCCAGCATTTT. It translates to CASSLEGGNQPQHF.